A selection of T cell receptor beta chains follows, all from one sample in a study of cytotoxic CD8 clonotypes in ibrutinib-treated CLL. Some clones are missing from TCRdb's copy, which holds only in-frame ones; the method was immunoSEQ multiplex PCR. The sample holds under 300,000 clones, around 77% seen once. This material consisted of PBMCs, taken at disease progression, from a patient treated with ibrutinib. These receptor sequences come from a human donor with chronic lymphocytic leukemia. Both conserved end residues are part of each CDR3. Each record gives: V gene, CDR3 protein.

TRBV7-2 CASSSRTNQPQHF
TRBV18 CASSKDRNGNTIYF
TRBV2 CASSSDRVAYNEQFF
TRBV5-5 CASSLLGSLNSPLHF
TRBV2 CASSPSRFSSYEQYF
TRBV4-1 CASSQGGRGPFGYGYTF
TRBV25-1 CASSEHRGLIAQETQYF
TRBV27 CASSLRGGSNSFYGYTF
TRBV12-5 CASGLVRKSKGTNEKLFF
TRBV5-1 CASSLVGGTVQETQYF
TRBV10-3 CAISELGAYNSPLHF
TRBV2 CASSSGQRLSNQPQHF
TRBV5-1 CASSLEAAFSYEQYF
TRBV5-4 CASSLRHREREGYEQYF
TRBV12-5 CASVGTHKKSGFF
TRBV5-1 CASSLKIFGSSYTEAFF
TRBV10-1 CASSTGLYNEQFF